This T cell receptor (beta chain) stems from a study of regulatory T cells in long-lasting Graves disease. Broader study findings: Sharing of public clonotypes was greater in persistent patients (around 3,000) than in new patients (about 970).

This clonotype showed up many times. No antigen is known for it. Trimming removed 6 bases from V and 3 bases from J; junction bases left unmatched: 9. Per the germline V gene, CDR1 is MDHEN and CDR2 is SYDVKM. This CDR3 has 15 residues. Time point indicated: persistent/refractory GD, antithyroid drugs over 5 years with positive TRAb. PBMC-extracted RNA yielded the TCR library. According to the study, TCR beta libraries were built with iRepertoire HTBI primers and CDR3-region Arm-PCR. A single record per CDR3 protein comes from TCRdb applying MiXCR to the multiplex PCR reads. Among roughly 500,000 distinct CDR3 sequences listed, about 20% were seen once.

The chain joins TRBV28 to TRBJ1-2, with 8 positions matching TRBD1. This TCR was recovered from a female donor with Graves disease. The sequencing here drew on peripheral blood mononuclear cells (PBMCs), taken when the disease was refractory, from a patient treated with antithyroid drugs. The CDR3 loop reads CASSSAGTGDYGYTF. CDR3 DNA: TGTGCCAGCAGCTCCGCCGGGACAGGAGACTATGGCTACACCTTC.